Presented here are 26 T cell receptor beta chains from one specimen sequenced in a study of T-cell reconstitution after alpha-beta-depleted transplantation in children. TCRbeta library preparation incorporated unique molecular identifiers. One entry per CDR3 protein, called by TCRdb with MiXCR from the PCR reads. The sample lists a few hundred thousand distinct CDR3 sequences; around 13% were seen once. Sample: PBMCs from the stem cell graft donor, taken from the stem cell graft. The source of these receptors is a human donor who donated a stem cell graft to a child with combined immunodeficiency.

The J gene is TRBJ2-2, the V gene TRBV6-1; perhaps TRBD2 as D (5 bases). Germline V gene sequence: CDR1 MNHNS, CDR2 SASEGT. V was cut by 7 bases and J by 5 bases, with 17 bases left in between. CDR3 length equals 15 residues. Here the CDR3 DNA reads TGTGCCAGCACCGGGGAACCGGCCGGAACCGGGGAGCTGTTTTTT. The encoded protein is CASTGEPAGTGELFF.

This clonotype was detected ten times or more. CDR3 coding DNA: TGTGCCACCAGTGATGGACTAGCGGACAATGAGCAGTTCTTC. This sequence encodes CATSDGLADNEQFF. The chain carries TRBV24-1 and TRBJ2-1; 10 bases match TRBD2. V was clipped by 3 bases and J by 5 bases; unmatched bases: 0. Germline values: CDR1 KGHDR, CDR2 SFDVKD. CDR3 size: 14 residues.

The chain uses TRBV5-1 and TRBJ2-7; no clear D gene. Germline values: CDR1 SGHRS, CDR2 YFSETQ. The V gene lost 1 base and the J gene lost 6 bases, with 17 bases spanning the gap. There are 15 residues in the CDR3. The CDR3 sequence is CASSLRPDASFEQYF. The CDR3 DNA is TGCGCCAGCAGCTTGAGGCCCGACGCGTCGTTCGAGCAGTACTTC. The variable domain in full, completed from reference TRBV5-1 and TRBJ2-7, reads KAGVTQTPRYLIKTRGQQVTLSCSPISGHRSVSWYQQTPGQGLQFLFEYFSETQRNKGNFPGRFSGRQFSNSRSEMNVSTLELGDSALYLCASSLRPDASFEQYFGPGTRLTVT.

This clonotype has just a few counts. Here the CDR3 reads CASSFRPGSYNEQFF. As DNA, the CDR3 is TGTGCCAGCAGTTTTCGCCCGGGGTCCTACAATGAGCAGTTCTTC. The chain employs TRBV12-3 or TRBV12-4 and TRBJ2-1; weak D call: TRBD2 (5 bases). Between the trimmed V and J ends, which lost 3 bases and 1 base, there was a span of 10 bases. CDR3 length: 15 amino acids.

This clonotype appeared a few times. The rearrangement uses TRBV19 and TRBJ1-4, with unresolved D. Germline-derived CDR1 and CDR2 are LNHDA and SQIVND (reference sequence). Between the trimmed V and J ends, which lost 3 bases and 8 bases, there was a span of 7 bases. CDR3 length: 12 residues. Here the CDR3 reads CASSMIGEKLFF. In DNA, the CDR3 is TGTGCCAGTAGTATGATAGGCGAAAAACTGTTTTTT.

This clonotype appeared a few times. This chain connects TRBV7-9 to TRBJ2-1; D is possibly TRBD1 (5 bases). Germline V gene sequence: CDR1 SEHNR, CDR2 FQNEAQ (reference sequence). The ends were cut back, 4 bases at V and 7 bases at J, with 23 bases in the middle. CDR3 length equals 17 residues. This chain's CDR3 is CASSSPIQAIKGNEQFF. For the CDR3, the DNA is TGTGCCAGCAGCTCCCCAATCCAGGCTATTAAGGGGAATGAGCAGTTCTTC.

The chain is built from TRBV2 and TRBJ1-5; D is undetermined. Germline values: CDR1 SNHLY, CDR2 FYNNEI. The CDR3 contains 12 residues. Trimming stripped 6 bases from V and 3 bases from J, with 6 bases between. The CDR3, as DNA: TGTGCCAGCAGACAACCCAATCAGCCCCAGCATTTT. This codes for CASRQPNQPQHF.

This clonotype was seen more than once but under ten times. V and J are TRBV4-1 and TRBJ1-5; no reliable D call. This CDR3 comprises 15 residues. From germline, CDR1 is MGHRA and CDR2 YSYEKL. V lost 1 base to trimming and J lost 0 bases, with 7 bases between them. The CDR3 region has the DNA TGCGCCAGCAGCCAAGCAGTGCATAGCAATCAGCCCCAGCATTTT. This encodes CASSQAVHSNQPQHF.

The chain joins TRBV20-1 to TRBJ2-1, with TRBD2 matching over 12 bases. The germline CDR1 and CDR2 sequences are DFQATT and SNEGSKA (reference sequence). The junction had 9 bases not matched to a gene; V was cut back by 4 bases and J by 5 bases. The CDR3 length is 16 residues. The CDR3 DNA is TGCAGTGCTACCCGAGTCAGGACTAGCGGGAACAATGAGCAGTTCTTC. Translating gives CSATRVRTSGNNEQFF.

The sample holds a few counts of this clonotype. This chain joins TRBV12-3 or TRBV12-4 and TRBJ2-1; 8 bases line up with TRBD1. CDR3 length: 14 residues. Germline trimming cut 7 bases from V and 6 bases from J; bases unmatched to any gene: 8. Here the CDR3 DNA reads TGTGCCAGCACCTCCCCGGACAGGGTCAATGAGCAGTTCTTC. Amino acid sequence: CASTSPDRVNEQFF.

The V call is TRBV11-2, the J call TRBJ1-1, with TRBD1 identical over 7 bases. The V segment lost 4 bases and the J segment 1 base; nucleotides outside the gene matches: 3. Germline CDR1 SGHAT, CDR2 FQNNGV. There are 14 residues in the CDR3. This CDR3 reads CASSWGQTNTEAFF. In nucleotides, the CDR3 is TGTGCCAGCAGCTGGGGACAGACGAACACTGAAGCTTTCTTT.

This clonotype was detected only a few times. At one boundary the junction diverges from the germline segment, which might be a read error. The V and J genes are TRBV7-2 and TRBJ2-7, with 11 bases that match TRBD2. Germline V gene lookup returns CDR1 SGHTA and CDR2 FQGNSA. The CDR3 is made up of 15 amino acids. The CDR3 spells CASSLAGGIAYEQYF. The DNA of the CDR3 is TGTGCCAGCAGCCTAGCGGGGGGTATCGCCTACGAGCAGTACTTC.

This clonotype was seen at least ten times. This sequence joins TRBV9 and TRBJ2-2; D call uncertain. Trimming pared 0 bases from V and 4 bases from J, leaving 4 bases between. This CDR3 comprises 13 residues. Germline loops: CDR1 SGDLS, CDR2 YYNGEE. CDR3: CASSVDLTGELFF. The CDR3 DNA reads TGTGCCAGCAGCGTAGACCTCACCGGGGAGCTGTTTTTT.

The table lists this clonotype with a few counts. The genes are TRBV24-1 and TRBJ1-1; TRBD1 agrees at 9 bases. The J segment lost 5 bases and the V segment lost 3 bases, leaving 3 bases of the junction unmatched. The CDR3 has 14 amino acids. Per the germline V gene, CDR1 is KGHDR and CDR2 is SFDVKD. DNA of the CDR3: TGTGCCACCAGTGATGCCGGGACAGGGACTGAAGCTTTCTTT. As protein: CATSDAGTGTEAFF.

In this sample, this clonotype turned up many times. This chain joins TRBV5-5 and TRBJ1-2, with D perhaps TRBD1 (5 bases). Germline CDR1 and CDR2: SGHKS and YYEKEE (reference sequence). This CDR3 spans 15 amino acids. V was shortened by 2 bases and J by 4 bases, with 15 bases between the two germline ends. The CDR3 DNA is TGTGCCAGCAGCTTTGGGGGGACCCTAACCTATGGCTACACCTTC. Translation gives CASSFGGTLTYGYTF. Full variable domain (rest looked up from reference TRBV5-5 and TRBJ1-2): DAGVTQSPTHLIKTRGQQVTLRCSPISGHKSVSWYQQVLGQGPQFIFQYYEKEERGRGNFPDRFSARQFPNYSSELNVNALLLGDSALYLCASSFGGTLTYGYTFGSGTRLTVV.

This clonotype was counted ten times or more. One end of the junction varies from germline; a read error may be responsible. The chain combines TRBV5-1 with TRBJ2-3; D gene uncertain. Germline V CDR1 and CDR2: SGHRS, YFSETQ. The CDR3 contains 14 residues. CDR3 sequence: CASSLGLDTDTQYF. The CDR3 DNA reads as TGTGCCAGCAGCTTGGGGTTAGACACAGATACGCAGTATTTT.

As to this clonotype: One end of the junction does not line up with germline, which may come from a read error. The CDR3 region has the DNA TGCAGTGCTAGAGAGGGGACTAGCAGAGATACGCAGTATTTT. Its protein product is CSAREGTSRDTQYF. The chain uses TRBV20-1 and TRBJ2-3, with 9 bases that match TRBD2. CDR1 and CDR2 (germline): DFQATT, SNEGSKA (reference sequence). The CDR3 loop spans 14 amino acids.

The chain couples TRBV5-1 to TRBJ2-1; 8 bases line up with TRBD1. This CDR3 has 15 residues. J gave up 4 bases and V 4 bases, and 7 bases lay outside the gene matches. Germline V gives CDR1 SGHRS, CDR2 YFSETQ. The CDR3 nucleotides read TGCGCCAGCAGCCGTCAGGGGGCGGGTTACAATGAGCAGTTCTTC. Amino acid sequence: CASSRQGAGYNEQFF.

At least ten counts were recorded for this clonotype. V usage is TRBV27 and J usage is TRBJ2-1; D is perhaps TRBD1 or TRBD2 (5 bases each). This CDR3 is built from 16 residues. Trimming left V 5 bases short and J 0 bases short, with 14 bases between. Germline V lookup: CDR1 MNHEY, CDR2 SMNVEV (reference sequence). CDR3 in DNA: TGTGCCAGCAGTCCGGGGACGGCCCCCTCCTACAATGAGCAGTTCTTC. Translated: CASSPGTAPSYNEQFF.

The gene calls are TRBV27 and TRBJ2-1, with unresolved D. Trimming removed 2 bases from V and 6 bases from J, with 17 bases in between. CDR3 length: 16 residues. CDR1 and CDR2 (germline): MNHEY, SMNVEV (reference sequence). The CDR3: CASSLAGPGPANEQFF. The CDR3 nucleotides read TGTGCCAGCAGTTTAGCAGGTCCCGGTCCTGCCAATGAGCAGTTCTTC.

The CDR3 DNA follows: TGCGCCAGCAGCTTGGTCCGGGACAGGTCCTACGAGCAGTACTTC. Its translation: CASSLVRDRSYEQYF. The V gene is TRBV5-1, the J gene TRBJ2-7; 8 nucleotides match TRBD1. The V gene end was trimmed by 0 bases and the J gene end by 1 base; junction bases not matched to a gene: 3. CDR1 is SGHRS and CDR2 is YFSETQ in the germline V gene. CDR3 size: 15 residues.

This clonotype occurred many times. The chain is built from TRBV10-3 and TRBJ1-4; unclear D gene. The germline V gene encodes CDR1 ENHRY and CDR2 SYGVKD. The ends were cut back, 10 bases at V and 8 bases at J, with 17 bases in the middle. The CDR3 has 13 residues. In DNA, the CDR3 is TGTGCCACCCAGACGGGAGGATACGAAAAACTGTTTTTT. This translates into CATQTGGYEKLFF.

This clonotype has just a few counts. The V and J genes are TRBV6-2 or TRBV6-3 and TRBJ2-1; maybe TRBD2 (6 bases). The CDR3 consists of 17 residues. The V end was cut by 0 bases, the J end by 0 bases, with 12 bases between. The germline V gene encodes CDR1 MNHEY and CDR2 SVGEGT. CDR3 loop: CASSYSTAGSSYNEQFF. The CDR3 DNA follows: TGTGCCAGCAGTTACTCGACGGCGGGGAGCTCCTACAATGAGCAGTTCTTC.

The chain uses TRBV3-1 and TRBJ2-1; 11 bases align to TRBD2. With V trimmed by 2 bases and J by 7 bases, 10 bases remained unmatched. The CDR3 is made up of 17 amino acids. Germline V gives CDR1 LGHDT, CDR2 YNNKEL (reference sequence). CDR3 sequence: CASSQTTSGGRQNEQFF. Here the CDR3 DNA reads TGTGCCAGCAGCCAAACAACTAGCGGGGGTAGGCAGAATGAGCAGTTCTTC.

This clonotype was recorded at least ten times. This rearrangement joins TRBV2 to TRBJ2-7, with D possibly TRBD2 on 5 matching bases. The germline V gene has CDR1 SNHLY and CDR2 FYNNEI. The V end was cut by 5 bases, the J end by 5 bases, with 25 bases between. The CDR3 contains 17 residues. The CDR3 DNA follows: TGTGCCAGCAGTCGAGTCGTTGACGGGGTGGGTGACGACGAGCAGTACTTC. Protein product: CASSRVVDGVGDDEQYF.

There are a few counts of this clonotype. The chain carries TRBV20-1 and TRBJ2-5; no clear D. Trimming removed 1 base from V and 5 bases from J, with 8 bases in between. The CDR3 consists of 12 residues. Germline CDR1 DFQATT, CDR2 SNEGSKA (reference sequence). CDR3 DNA: TGCAGTGCTAGAGGGACGATGGAGACCCAGTACTTC. It specifies CSARGTMETQYF.